One and the same sample provided the 20 T cell receptor beta chains below, sequenced in a study of CD4 T cells in relation to SARS-CoV-2 and coronaviruses. TCRdb's copy holds only in-frame clones and misses some; the assay was immunoSEQ multiplex PCR. Seen here are roughly 61,000 clones, 75% to 90% observed once, and the top ten hold roughly 1.4%. The unexposed donors gave CD4+ T cells in about 2011-2018, prior to COVID-19. Source material: memory CD4+ T cells from PBMCs. Every receptor here comes from a human donor in good health.

This chain uses TRBV29-1 with TRBJ2-7; D gene unclear. Trimming shortened V by 4 bases and J by 6 bases, and 7 bases separated the two germline ends. Germline CDR1 SQVTM, CDR2 ANQGSEA. The CDR3 loop spans 10 amino acids. The CDR3 DNA is TGCAGCGTTGCATCCCCCGAGCAGTACTTC. Encoded protein: CSVASPEQYF.

V is TRBV6-1 and J is TRBJ2-7; no clear D. The V end was cut by 0 bases, the J end by 4 bases, with 10 bases between. There are 14 residues in the CDR3. Germline-derived CDR1 and CDR2 are MNHNS and SASEGT. CDR3 bases: TGTGCCAGCAGTGAAGCGGCAGTAAATTACGAGCAGTACTTC. Amino acids: CASSEAAVNYEQYF.

The chain couples TRBV5-1 to TRBJ1-6; D gene unclear. The CDR3 covers 14 residues. V was shortened by 0 bases and J by 3 bases, with 4 bases between the two germline ends. Germline-derived CDR1 and CDR2 are SGHRS and YFSETQ. This CDR3 is CASSLDSYNSPLHF. The CDR3, as DNA: TGCGCCAGCAGCTTGGACAGCTATAATTCACCCCTCCACTTT.

This clone was detected a few times. DNA of the CDR3: TGTGCCAGCAGCTCCTGGACAGGGGGGACCTACAATGAGCAGTTCTTC. Its protein product is CASSSWTGGTYNEQFF. The rearrangement joins TRBV7-6 to TRBJ2-1; 10 bases map to TRBD1. Germline CDR1 reads SGHVS; CDR2 reads FNYEAQ. The V segment lost 4 bases and the J segment 2 bases; nucleotides outside the gene matches: 5. CDR3 length: 16 residues.

This clone was seen once. This chain joins TRBV28 and TRBJ2-3, with 9 bases aligning to TRBD2. The CDR3 has 15 residues. The germline gives CDR1 MDHEN, CDR2 SYDVKM. Trimming removed 7 bases from V and 1 base from J; junction bases left unmatched: 6. The CDR3 reads CASTGSGSRTDTQYF. The CDR3 DNA reads TGTGCCAGCACCGGTAGCGGGAGCCGCACAGATACGCAGTATTTT.

This rearrangement joins TRBV2 to TRBJ2-7; TRBD2 aligns across 14 bases. The germline V gene encodes CDR1 SNHLY and CDR2 FYNNEI. J gave up 7 bases and V 4 bases, and 3 bases lay outside the gene matches. CDR3 length: 14 residues. This CDR3 reads CASSVGLAGVEQYF. DNA for the CDR3: TGTGCCAGCAGTGTGGGACTAGCGGGAGTGGAGCAGTACTTC.

This chain joins TRBV6-5 and TRBJ2-7, with D tentatively TRBD1 (5 bases). The CDR3 is 12 residues long. The V end lost 6 bases, the J end lost 4 bases, and 10 bases lay between the germline ends. Germline values: CDR1 MNHEY, CDR2 SVGAGI. The CDR3: CASRVRDYEQYF. The CDR3 DNA reads TGTGCCAGCAGAGTCAGGGATTACGAGCAGTACTTC.

The V and J genes are TRBV24-1 and TRBJ2-5; 11 bases agree with TRBD2. Germline V CDR1 and CDR2: KGHDR, SFDVKD. J was trimmed by 3 bases and V by 4 bases; bases with no gene match: 12. This CDR3 region has 18 residues. The CDR3 reads CATSETRLAGTTKETQYF. Here the CDR3 DNA reads TGTGCCACCAGTGAGACCCGACTAGCGGGAACTACGAAAGAGACCCAGTACTTC.

The chain employs TRBV6-5 and TRBJ2-1, with 8 bases aligning to TRBD2. The V gene end was trimmed by 7 bases and the J gene end by 11 bases; junction bases not matched to a gene: 4. The CDR3 contains 11 residues. The germline CDR1 and CDR2 sequences are MNHEY and SVGAGI. The CDR3 coding sequence is TGTGCCAGCACCACGGGAGGGCAGCAGTTCTTC. This codes for CASTTGGQQFF.

This sequence joins TRBV6-5 and TRBJ1-6; TRBD1 might be the D (5 bases). Germline CDR1 reads MNHEY; CDR2 reads SVGAGI. The CDR3 covers 16 residues. V shed 0 bases and J shed 8 bases, with 14 bases lying between them. CDR3 nucleotide sequence: TGTGCCAGCAGTTACTCGACCCCAGGGTGGGATTCACCCCTCCACTTT. It is translated as CASSYSTPGWDSPLHF.

V gene TRBV7-2 combines with J gene TRBJ1-2, with TRBD1 matching 11 bases. V dropped 1 base and J dropped 6; count of bases not matched to a gene: 10. Germline loops: CDR1 SGHTA, CDR2 FQGNSA. The CDR3 consists of 17 residues. CDR3 sequence (DNA): TGTGCCAGCAGCTTAGGGACAGGGGGCCAGTTCCTAAATGGCTACACCTTC. It translates to CASSLGTGGQFLNGYTF.

The chain is built from TRBV9 and TRBJ2-7, with D unresolved. CDR1 and CDR2 from the germline V gene are SGDLS and YYNGEE. Trimming pared 4 bases from V and 4 bases from J, leaving 9 bases between. CDR3 length: 12 residues. CDR3 nucleotides: TGTGCCAGCAGCAAGACACCTTACGAGCAGTACTTC. Its protein product is CASSKTPYEQYF.

The V and J genes are TRBV2 and TRBJ2-3; D may be TRBD1 or TRBD2 (5 bases each). Trimming removed 4 bases at V and 1 base at J, with 12 bases between. CDR1 SNHLY and CDR2 FYNNEI come from the germline V gene. The CDR3 consists of 15 residues. The CDR3 is CASSAREGRTDTQYF. In nucleotides, the CDR3 is TGTGCCAGCAGTGCCCGTGAGGGACGCACAGATACGCAGTATTTT. Together with reference TRBV2 and TRBJ2-3, the CDR3 gives the full variable domain: EPEVTQTPSHQVTQMGQEVILRCVPISNHLYFYWYRQILGQKVEFLVSFYNNEISEKSEIFDDQFSVERPDGSNFTLKIRSTKLEDSAMYFCASSAREGRTDTQYFGPGTRLTVL.

V and J are TRBV7-2 and TRBJ2-7; TRBD1 matches 7 bases. The V segment lost 3 bases and the J segment 7 bases; nucleotides outside the gene matches: 9. The CDR3 is 14 amino acids. Germline lookup yields CDR1 SGHTA and CDR2 FQGNSA. In DNA form, the CDR3 reads TGTGCCAGCAGCTTTTACGACAGGGTGGGGGAGCAGTACTTC. It yields the protein CASSFYDRVGEQYF. Complete variable domain (other parts from reference TRBV7-2 and TRBJ2-7): GAGVSQSPSNKVTEKGKDVELRCDPISGHTALYWYRQSLGQGLEFLIYFQGNSAPDKSGLPSDRFSAERTGGSVSTLTIQRTQQEDSAVYLCASSFYDRVGEQYFGPGTRLTVT.

Only a few counts were recorded for this clone. This rearrangement joins TRBV3-1 (or the pseudogene TRBV3-2) to TRBJ1-2, with a weak D call TRBD1 (5 bases). The CDR3 is made up of 12 amino acids. V was clipped by 6 bases and J by 3 bases, with 8 bases between them. Germline lookup yields CDR1 LGHDT and CDR2 YNNKEL (reference sequence). For the CDR3, the DNA is TGTGCCAGCAGGGGGCTGCACTATGGCTACACCTTC. Translation: CASRGLHYGYTF.

The CDR3 nucleotides are TGTGCCAGCAGCGCAGGGACAGGGAGGGTGAACGAGCAGTACTTC. This codes for CASSAGTGRVNEQYF. The V and J genes are TRBV5-4 and TRBJ2-7, with 9 nucleotides matching TRBD1. The ends lost 4 bases at V and 5 bases at J; junction bases unmatched: 10. Germline CDR1 and CDR2: SGHNT and YYREEE (reference sequence). This CDR3 region has 15 residues.

The CDR3, as DNA: TGTGCCAGCACCGGGACAGGGGTGTCCACTGAAGCTTTCTTT. This translates into CASTGTGVSTEAFF. This sequence joins TRBV2 and TRBJ1-1; 10 nucleotides match TRBD1. Trimming at V came to 7 bases and at J to 4 bases, leaving 6 bases not matched to a gene. This CDR3 has 14 amino acids. CDR1 is SNHLY and CDR2 is FYNNEI in the germline V gene.

V is TRBV18 and J is TRBJ1-6; 9 nucleotides agree with TRBD1. The CDR3 totals 17 residues. V lost 3 bases to trimming and J lost 11 bases; unmatched junction nucleotides: 14. Germline V gene data show CDR1 as KGHSH and CDR2 as LQKENI. The CDR3 coding sequence is TGTGCCAGCTCACCGGAAACCCGGGGACAGGGCATACCACCCCTCCACTTT. Residues: CASSPETRGQGIPPLHF.

This chain uses TRBV5-1 with TRBJ1-2; no reliable D call. V was cut by 0 bases and J by 6 bases, with 12 bases left in between. The CDR3 consists of 14 residues. Germline V gene lookup returns CDR1 SGHRS and CDR2 YFSETQ. CDR3 region: CASSLVYSDNGYTF. The DNA of the CDR3 is TGCGCCAGCAGCTTGGTCTATTCAGATAATGGCTACACCTTC.

The CDR3 here is CAVGSFGTLILHF. CDR3 in DNA: TGTGCCGTAGGCAGTTTCGGGACCCTTATCCTCCACTTT. The chain links TRBV6-5 to TRBJ1-6; tentatively, D is TRBD1 (5 bases). Looked up from germline, CDR1 is MNHEY and CDR2 is SVGAGI. This CDR3 comprises 13 residues. The germline V and J ends were trimmed by 11 bases and 15 bases, with 23 bases remaining between them.